A selection of T cell receptor beta chains follows, all from one sample in a study of regulatory T cells in long-lasting Graves disease. TCRdb re-derived calls from the multiplex PCR reads in MiXCR, one entry per CDR3 protein. The sample holds around 460,000 distinct CDR3 sequences, 22% seen once. The sample in question was peripheral blood mononuclear cells (PBMCs), obtained when the disease was refractory, from a patient treated with antithyroid drugs. Receptors were obtained from a female donor with Graves disease. CDR3s include the opening cysteine and the closing phenylalanine or tryptophan. Each record gives: V gene, J gene, clone size, D gene, CDR3 protein, CDR3 DNA. A D gene is named only where the DNA matches it firmly. Size tells how often a clone was seen (once, few, many) or the class of an expanded clone, and some rows leave it out.

v_call: TRBV28; j_call: TRBJ1-4; clone_size: many; d_call: -; cdr3_aa: CASSLAGRLFF; cdr3_nt: TGTGCCAGCAGTTTAGCCGGGAGACTGTTTTTT
v_call: TRBV6-1; j_call: TRBJ2-1; clone_size: -; d_call: TRBD2; cdr3_aa: CASSVGLAGGNGEQFF; cdr3_nt: TGTGCCAGCAGTGTGGGACTAGCGGGAGGCAACGGTGAGCAGTTCTTC
v_call: TRBV7-6; j_call: TRBJ2-3; clone_size: few; d_call: TRBD2; cdr3_aa: CASSLVSSGNTDTQYF; cdr3_nt: TGTGCCAGCAGCTTAGTTAGTAGCGGGAACACAGATACGCAGTATTTT
v_call: TRBV5-5; j_call: TRBJ1-1; clone_size: -; d_call: TRBD1; cdr3_aa: CASSPQDRALRAEAFF; cdr3_nt: TGTGCCAGCAGCCCACAGGACAGGGCCCTGAGGGCTGAAGCTTTCTTT
v_call: TRBV28; j_call: TRBJ1-2; clone_size: many; d_call: -; cdr3_aa: CASSFIYGYTF; cdr3_nt: TGTGCCAGCAGTTTTATATATGGCTACACCTTC
v_call: TRBV14; j_call: TRBJ1-4; clone_size: many; d_call: -; cdr3_aa: CASSHPGATNEKLFF; cdr3_nt: TGTGCCAGCAGCCATCCGGGAGCAACTAATGAAAAACTGTTTTTT
v_call: TRBV20-1; j_call: TRBJ1-5; clone_size: many; d_call: TRBD1; cdr3_aa: CSATGTGGNQPQHF; cdr3_nt: TGCAGTGCAACCGGGACAGGGGGGAATCAGCCCCAGCATTTT
v_call: TRBV28; j_call: TRBJ1-5; clone_size: -; d_call: -; cdr3_aa: CASRSDQPQHF; cdr3_nt: TGTGCCAGCAGGTCGGATCAGCCCCAGCATTTT
v_call: TRBV2; j_call: TRBJ2-5; clone_size: many; d_call: -; cdr3_aa: CASSVGLGTQYF; cdr3_nt: TGTGCCAGCTCCGTGGGTTTGGGGACCCAGTACTTC
v_call: TRBV11-2; j_call: TRBJ2-3; clone_size: once; d_call: -; cdr3_aa: CASSLDRDFTDTQYF; cdr3_nt: TGTGCCAGCAGCTTAGATCGGGATTTCACAGATACGCAGTATTTT
v_call: TRBV7-2; j_call: TRBJ1-6; clone_size: many; d_call: -; cdr3_aa: CASSLEMGTSNSPLHF; cdr3_nt: TGTGCCAGCAGCTTAGAGATGGGTACCAGTAATTCACCCCTCCACTTT
v_call: TRBV20-1; j_call: TRBJ1-6; clone_size: -; d_call: -; cdr3_aa: CSAPEGGRSYNSPLHF; cdr3_nt: TGCAGTGCCCCCGAGGGGGGGAGATCCTATAATTCACCCCTCCACTTT
v_call: TRBV28; j_call: TRBJ2-5; clone_size: many; d_call: -; cdr3_aa: CASSRRGRETQYF; cdr3_nt: TGTGCCAGCAGCCGGAGGGGAAGAGAGACCCAGTACTTC
v_call: TRBV7-2; j_call: TRBJ1-5; clone_size: many; d_call: -; cdr3_aa: CASSLVGGGSNQPQHF; cdr3_nt: TGTGCCAGCAGCTTAGTTGGGGGTGGTAGCAATCAGCCCCAGCATTTT
v_call: TRBV11-2; j_call: TRBJ1-3; clone_size: -; d_call: -; cdr3_aa: CASSTYRGSSGTTIYF; cdr3_nt: TGTGCCAGCAGCACATACCGGGGCAGCTCTGGAACCACCATATATTTT
v_call: TRBV6-1; j_call: TRBJ2-7; clone_size: many; d_call: TRBD2; cdr3_aa: CASSRGLADGEQYF; cdr3_nt: TGTGCCAGCAGTAGGGGACTAGCGGACGGGGAGCAGTACTTC
v_call: TRBV5-1; j_call: TRBJ2-1; clone_size: -; d_call: TRBD2; cdr3_aa: CASSPVGPTSGVYNEQFF; cdr3_nt: TGCGCCAGCAGCCCGGTAGGGCCGACTAGCGGGGTATACAATGAGCAGTTCTTC